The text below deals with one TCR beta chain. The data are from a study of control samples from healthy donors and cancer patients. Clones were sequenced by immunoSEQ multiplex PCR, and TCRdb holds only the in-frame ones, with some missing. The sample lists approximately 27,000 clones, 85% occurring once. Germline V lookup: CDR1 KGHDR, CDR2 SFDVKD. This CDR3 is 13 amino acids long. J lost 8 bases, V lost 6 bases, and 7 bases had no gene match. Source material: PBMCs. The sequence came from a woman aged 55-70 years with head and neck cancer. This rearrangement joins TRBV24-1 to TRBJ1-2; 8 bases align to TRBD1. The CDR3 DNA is TGTGCCACCAGTACCGGACAGGGTGACGGCTACACCTTC. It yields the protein CATSTGQGDGYTF.